This T cell receptor (beta chain) was documented in a study of human T cells and chemical hapten exposure. Study background: Patients, a majority of them female, were diagnosed with alopecia areata, totalis or universalis. Study results and caveats: Expanded TCRs produced significantly more large CDR3 similarity clusters than controls did.

This clonotype has a count of ten or more. The antigen remains unidentified. TCRdb re-called the RACE reads with MiXCR, one entry per CDR3 protein. In the table there are approximately 80,000 distinct CDR3 sequences, over 6% of which are singletons. V was cut by 2 bases and J by 4 bases, with 10 bases left in between. Germline CDR1 and CDR2: DFQATT and SNEGSKA (reference sequence). CDR3 length equals 13 residues. Time point in this sample: patch test 1, 2 weeks after DPC sensitization. Described treatment: therapeutic diphenylcyclopropenone sensitization with weekly scalp DPC. Specimen: whole blood, collected in connection with sensitization to the hapten diphenylcyclopropenone (DPC). The chain combines TRBV20-1 with TRBJ2-3; D tentatively fits TRBD1 or TRBD2 (5 bases each). The source of this sequence is a woman aged 25 to 39 with alopecia areata. Some clones in this sample may be carry-over from other donors' samples. The CDR3 loop is CSARPGGADTQYF. The CDR3 DNA reads TGCAGTGCTAGACCTGGGGGTGCAGATACGCAGTATTTT.